The sample holds a few counts of the clone carrying this T cell receptor (beta chain). Its antigen remains unidentified. These data are taken from a study of molecular identifiers for immune sequencing clone quantification. Study-level background: Five aliquots were made in replicates from the RNA of around 20,000 or 100,000 naive CD8 cells, and four were sequenced.

Researchers sorted naive CD8 T cells as cells that were CD8+CD4-CCR7+CD45RA+. Germline V gives CDR1 MNHEY, CDR2 SMNVEV (reference sequence). Trimming stripped 2 bases from V and 4 bases from J, with 8 bases between. This CDR3 has 13 amino acids. Study conclusions and caveats: One cell's worth of spiked Jurkat TCR RNA was reportedly detectable among approximately 990,000 naive cells. Highly expanded clones may be undercounted when identical TCR molecules share barcodes.

TCRdb re-derived calls from the PCR reads in MiXCR, one entry per CDR3 protein. The sample carries roughly 320,000 distinct CDR3 sequences, about 22% recorded once. The TCR comes from a human donor in good health. Some libraries in this study had Jurkat cell RNA spiked in. V gene TRBV27 combines with J gene TRBJ1-2; D ambiguous. Sequenced sample: naive CD8+ T cells from blood, with Jurkat cell RNA spiked in. The subset is: FACS-sorted CD8+CD4-CCR7+CD45RA+ naive T cells. CDR3 in DNA: TGTGCCAGCAGTTTAATAGGAGGCTATGGCTACACCTTC. This gives the protein CASSLIGGYGYTF.